This entry lists 10 T cell receptor beta chains sequenced from one sample in a study of molecular identifiers for immune sequencing clone quantification. In TCRdb, the PCR reads were re-called with MiXCR into one record per CDR3 protein. The table lists hundreds of thousands of distinct CDR3 sequences, around 25% of them singletons. Sample: naive CD8+ T cells from blood, with Jurkat cell RNA spiked in. Subset reported: FACS-sorted CD8+CD4-CCR7+CD45RA+ naive T cells. These receptors all come from a human donor in good health. Some libraries in this study had Jurkat cell RNA spiked in.

This clonotype has at least ten counts. J is TRBJ1-1 and V is TRBV20-1, with a possible D match to TRBD1 (6 bases). CDR1 is DFQATT and CDR2 is SNEGSKA in the germline V gene (reference sequence). V was pared by 6 bases and J by 5 bases, with 19 bases between. CDR3 length: 14 amino acids. CDR3 residues: CSALWQGLVTEAFF. The CDR3 bases are TGCAGTGCCCTCTGGCAGGGGCTGGTGACTGAAGCTTTCTTT.

This clonotype was observed at least ten times. This chain connects TRBV2 to TRBJ2-6; the D is unclear. Germline-derived CDR1 and CDR2 are SNHLY and FYNNEI. The CDR3 is made up of 13 amino acids. V gave up 6 bases and J gave up 4 bases, with 7 bases separating them. The CDR3 reads CASRPSGANVLTF. The CDR3 DNA reads as TGTGCCAGCAGGCCCTCCGGGGCCAACGTCCTGACTTTC.

V is TRBV4-2 and J is TRBJ1-2, with D possibly matching TRBD1 (6 bases). This CDR3 is 17 amino acids long. V was pared by 4 bases and J by 0 bases, with 18 bases between. CDR1 is LGHNA, CDR2 YNFKEQ, per germline. The DNA for the CDR3 is TGTGCCAGCAGCCTAACAACCTCCGGACAGACTAACTATGGCTACACCTTC. It is translated as CASSLTTSGQTNYGYTF.

In its sample, this clonotype was seen a few times. The genes are TRBV6-2 or TRBV6-3 and TRBJ2-7; weak D call: TRBD2 (5 bases). The V gene lost 0 bases and the J gene lost 0 bases, with 15 bases spanning the gap. The CDR3 spans 17 residues. Per the germline V gene, CDR1 is MNHEY and CDR2 is SVGEGT. The CDR3 coding sequence is TGTGCCAGCAGTTACTCGACCCGCGGGCTCAGCTCCTACGAGCAGTACTTC. Translation: CASSYSTRGLSSYEQYF.

Many counts were recorded for this clonotype. The chain employs TRBV4-1 and TRBJ2-3; D is uncertain. The V end was cut by 1 base, the J end by 0 bases, with 14 bases between. The CDR3 spans 17 residues. Germline CDR1 reads MGHRA; CDR2 reads YSYEKL. This CDR3 is CASSQVLELSSTDTQYF. In nucleotides, the CDR3 is TGCGCCAGCAGCCAAGTGCTAGAACTCTCTAGCACAGATACGCAGTATTTT.

CDR3 nucleotides: TGCGCCCCACGGTCGAAAGAGCGGGACAGGGCTCGCAATGAGCAGTTCTTC. Protein: CAPRSKERDRARNEQFF. The chain is built from TRBV23-1 and TRBJ2-1; 9 bases match TRBD1. TRBV23-1 carries the ORF label, with uncertain function. This CDR3 comprises 17 residues. The junction had 20 bases not matched to a gene; V was cut back by 11 bases and J by 6 bases.

J is TRBJ2-2 and V is TRBV2; D is perhaps TRBD2 (6 bases). The CDR3 extends over 16 amino acids. CDR1 SNHLY and CDR2 FYNNEI come from the germline V gene. The germline V and J ends were trimmed by 1 base and 6 bases, with 15 bases remaining between them. CDR3 region: CASSEGVGSKSGELFF. The CDR3 nucleotides are TGTGCCAGCAGTGAAGGGGTCGGGAGCAAGTCCGGGGAGCTGTTTTTT.

This clonotype was recorded a few times. The gene calls are TRBV12-3 or TRBV12-4 and TRBJ2-2; TRBD1 agrees at 8 bases. V shed 6 bases, J shed 0 bases, and the junction held 12 bases outside the gene matches. This CDR3 has 18 amino acids. The DNA for the CDR3 is TGTGCCAGCAGACACGCGCTGACAGGGGCCGCGAACACCGGGGAGCTGTTTTTT. Its translation: CASRHALTGAANTGELFF.

This clonotype was seen a few times. The chain uses TRBV28 and TRBJ1-1; 8 bases align to TRBD1. Looked up from germline, CDR1 is MDHEN and CDR2 is SYDVKM. With V trimmed by 5 bases and J by 0 bases, 5 bases remained unmatched. The CDR3 covers 15 residues. Written as DNA, the CDR3 is TGTGCCAGCAGTCCACAGGGGGGGATGAACACTGAAGCTTTCTTT. It encodes CASSPQGGMNTEAFF.

The V gene is TRBV7-6, the J gene TRBJ1-6, with D unresolved. Trimming shortened V by 2 bases and J by 5 bases, and 10 bases separated the two germline ends. The length of the CDR3 is 15 residues. Germline loops: CDR1 SGHVS, CDR2 FNYEAQ. The CDR3 DNA is TGTGCCAGCAGCTTAAACAGCCGAAATAATTCACCCCTCCACTTT. This sequence encodes CASSLNSRNNSPLHF.